Reported below is one T cell receptor (beta chain). These data come from a study of blood T cell repertoires in COVID-19. Donors were grouped by their self-reported clinical history. Under the authors' procedure: For nucleated cells, counts were estimated from reference gene primer amplification. The table came from immunoSEQ multiplex PCR; TCRdb's copy has only in-frame clones and leaves some out. The V and J calls and clone size come from that table; D and trimming were worked out from the DNA. The data hold some 410,000 clones, with approximately 87% observed a single time. The receptor comes from a young woman with acute COVID-19. Input material: PBMCs or T cells enriched from blood (not recorded which).

In DNA form, the CDR3 reads TGTGCCAGCAGCGTGGGACAAATAGTTACTAACTATGGCTACACCTTC. Its protein is CASSVGQIVTNYGYTF. The chain uses TRBV9 and TRBJ1-2; possibly TRBD1 for D (6 bases). V lost 2 bases and J lost 0, with 14 bases in between. The CDR3 length is 16 residues. Germline values: CDR1 SGDLS, CDR2 YYNGEE.